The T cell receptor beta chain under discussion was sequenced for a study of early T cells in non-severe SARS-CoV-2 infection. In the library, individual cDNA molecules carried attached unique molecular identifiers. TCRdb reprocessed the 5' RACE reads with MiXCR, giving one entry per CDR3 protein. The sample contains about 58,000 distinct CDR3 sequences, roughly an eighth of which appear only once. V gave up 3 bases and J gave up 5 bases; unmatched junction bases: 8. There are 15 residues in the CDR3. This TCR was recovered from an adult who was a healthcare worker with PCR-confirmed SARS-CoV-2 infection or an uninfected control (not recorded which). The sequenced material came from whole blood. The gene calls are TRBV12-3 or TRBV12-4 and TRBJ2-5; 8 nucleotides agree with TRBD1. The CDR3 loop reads CASSFSGQGSETQYF. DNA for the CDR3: TGTGCCAGCAGTTTTTCTGGACAGGGATCGGAGACCCAGTACTTC.